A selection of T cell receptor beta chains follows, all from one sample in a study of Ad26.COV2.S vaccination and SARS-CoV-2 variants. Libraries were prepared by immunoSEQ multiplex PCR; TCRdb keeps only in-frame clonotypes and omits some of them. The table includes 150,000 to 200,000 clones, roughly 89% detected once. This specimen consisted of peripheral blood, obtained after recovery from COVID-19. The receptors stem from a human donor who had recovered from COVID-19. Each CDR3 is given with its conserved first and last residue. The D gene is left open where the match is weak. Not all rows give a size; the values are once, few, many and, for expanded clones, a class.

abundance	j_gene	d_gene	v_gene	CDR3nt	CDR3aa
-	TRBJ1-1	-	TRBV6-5	TGTGCCAGCGGTTTGAGGGGCGGCACTGAAGCTTTCTTT	CASGLRGGTEAFF
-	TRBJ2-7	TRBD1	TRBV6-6	TGTGCCAGCAGTTACGTGACAGGGGCCTACGAGCAGTACTTC	CASSYVTGAYEQYF
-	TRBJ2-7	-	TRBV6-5	TGTGCCAGCAGTTACTCTCGGGGTGCCGCCTCCTACGAGCAGTACTTC	CASSYSRGAASYEQYF
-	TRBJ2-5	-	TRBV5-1	TGCGCCAGCAGCTTTCAAGAGACCCAGTACTTC	CASSFQETQYF
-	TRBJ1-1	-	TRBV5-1	TGCGCCAGCAGCTGGGGAGTGGGGGGCTCCACTGAAGCTTTCTTT	CASSWGVGGSTEAFF
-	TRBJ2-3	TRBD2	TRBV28	TGTGCCAGCAGTTTATACGGGGGGGGGCACCCAGATACGCAGTATTTT	CASSLYGGGHPDTQYF
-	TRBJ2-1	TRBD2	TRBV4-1	TGCGCCAGCAGCCAGGGAGAAATTTTTAGCGGGAGTGGAGAGCAGTTCTTC	CASSQGEIFSGSGEQFF
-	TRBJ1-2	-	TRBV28	TGTGCCAGCAGCCCCCCCTCCGGAGAATCATATGGCTACACCTTC	CASSPPSGESYGYTF
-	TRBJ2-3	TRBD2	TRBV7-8	TGTGCCAGCAGCCCCGGGAGGGGGGCAGATACGCAGTATTTT	CASSPGRGADTQYF
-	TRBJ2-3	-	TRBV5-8	TGTGCCAGCAAATCAGGGAGCACAGATACGCAGTATTTT	CASKSGSTDTQYF
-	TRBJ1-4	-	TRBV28	TGTGCCTCCACAGAGGTTCCTGAAAAACTGTTTTTT	CASTEVPEKLFF
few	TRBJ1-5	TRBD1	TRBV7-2	TGTGCCAGCAGCCCACGGACAGGGCCTCAGCCCCAGCATTTT	CASSPRTGPQPQHF
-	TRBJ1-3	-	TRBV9	TGTGCCAGCAGCGCCGGACAGCTCTCTGGAAACACCATATATTTT	CASSAGQLSGNTIYF
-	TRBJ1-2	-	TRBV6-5	TGTGCCAGCAGTAGCAACTATGGCTACACCTTC	CASSSNYGYTF
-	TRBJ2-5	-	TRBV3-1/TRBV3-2	TGTGCCAGCAGCCAAGTGCGGGAGACCCAGTACTTC	CASSQVRETQYF
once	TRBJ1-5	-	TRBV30	TGTGCCTGGACCGATGGTAGCAATCAGCCCCAGCATTTT	CAWTDGSNQPQHF